This TCR beta chain is drawn from a study of molecular identifiers for immune sequencing clone quantification. Study-wide points: Identical TCR molecules sharing a barcode could underestimate highly expanded clone sizes. Jurkat TCR RNA that was spiked in from one cell was reportedly detectable among one million naive cells. Over 98% of effector molecules, yet under 1% of naive-cell molecules, were held by clones above 20 RNA copies.

As CD8+CD4-CCR7+CD45RA+ cells, naive CD8 T cells were sorted. This CDR3 contains 17 residues. Trimming stripped 5 bases from V and 4 bases from J, with 20 bases between. The V gene's germline CDR1 is MDHEN and CDR2 SYDVKM. Each CDR3 protein is one row after TCRdb ran MiXCR on the PCR reads. The sample includes some 96,000 distinct CDR3 sequences, 20% to 30% of them seen just once. This clonotype has a handful of counts. As yet, its antigen is unknown. Material: naive CD8+ T cells from blood, with Jurkat cell RNA spiked in. The subset: FACS-sorted CD8+CD4-CCR7+CD45RA+ naive T cells. The clonotype was recovered from a human donor in good health. Some libraries in this study had Jurkat cell RNA spiked in. The chain uses TRBV28 and TRBJ1-4; no definite D call. This CDR3 reads CASSPTPQGGYNEKLFF. The CDR3 DNA reads TGTGCCAGCAGTCCCACCCCACAAGGAGGGTATAATGAAAAACTGTTTTTT.